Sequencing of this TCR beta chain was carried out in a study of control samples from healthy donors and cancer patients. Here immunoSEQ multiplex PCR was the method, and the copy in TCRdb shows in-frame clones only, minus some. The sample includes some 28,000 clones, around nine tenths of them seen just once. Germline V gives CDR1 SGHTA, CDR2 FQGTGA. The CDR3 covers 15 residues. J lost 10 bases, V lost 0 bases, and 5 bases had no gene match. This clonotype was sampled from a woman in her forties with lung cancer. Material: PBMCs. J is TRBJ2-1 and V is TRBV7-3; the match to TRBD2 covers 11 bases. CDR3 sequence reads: CASSLTTSGGIEQFF. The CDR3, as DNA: TGTGCCAGCAGCTTAACAACTAGCGGGGGTATAGAGCAGTTCTTC.